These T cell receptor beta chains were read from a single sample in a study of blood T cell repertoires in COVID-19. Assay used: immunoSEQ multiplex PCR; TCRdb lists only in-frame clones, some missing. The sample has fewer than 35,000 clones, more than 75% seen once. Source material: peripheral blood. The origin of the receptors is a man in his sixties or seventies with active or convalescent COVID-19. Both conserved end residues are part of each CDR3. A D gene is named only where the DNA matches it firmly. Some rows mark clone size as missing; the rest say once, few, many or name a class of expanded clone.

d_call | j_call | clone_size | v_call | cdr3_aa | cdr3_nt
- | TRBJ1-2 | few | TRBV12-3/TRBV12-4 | CASSLGQNYGYTF | TGTGCCAGCAGTTTGGGGCAGAACTATGGCTACACCTTC
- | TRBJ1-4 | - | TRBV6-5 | CASRDRATNEKLFF | TGTGCCAGCAGAGACAGAGCAACTAATGAAAAACTGTTTTTT
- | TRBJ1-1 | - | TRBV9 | CASTKGGDTEAFF | TGTGCCAGCACCAAGGGGGGGGACACTGAAGCTTTCTTT
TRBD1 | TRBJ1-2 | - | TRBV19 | CASSPSRGSGYTF | TGTGCCAGTAGTCCCTCCAGGGGGTCGGGCTACACCTTC
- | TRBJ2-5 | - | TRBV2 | CASRETATKETQYF | TGTGCCAGCAGGGAGACAGCTACCAAAGAGACCCAGTACTTC
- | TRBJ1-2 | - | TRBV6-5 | CASSYSGRGYTF | TGTGCCAGCAGTTACTCGGGCCGTGGCTACACCTTC
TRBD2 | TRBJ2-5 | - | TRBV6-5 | CASRNSGNFKETQYF | TGTGCCAGCAGAAATAGCGGGAACTTTAAAGAGACCCAGTACTTC
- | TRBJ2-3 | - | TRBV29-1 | CSVAPSSRTGDTQYF | TGCAGCGTTGCCCCATCCTCTCGAACAGGGGATACGCAGTATTTT
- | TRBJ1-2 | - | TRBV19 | CASNRESYGYTF | TGTGCCAGTAACAGGGAAAGCTATGGCTACACCTTC
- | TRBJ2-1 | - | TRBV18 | CASSPPGHNEQFF | TGTGCCAGCTCACCACCTGGCCACAATGAGCAGTTCTTC
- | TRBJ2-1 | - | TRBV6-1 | CASSEVGGDEQFF | TGTGCCAGCAGTGAAGTAGGGGGGGATGAGCAGTTCTTC
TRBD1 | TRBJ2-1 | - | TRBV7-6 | CASSLNRDSLFF | TGTGCCAGCAGCTTAAACCGGGACAGCTTGTTCTTC
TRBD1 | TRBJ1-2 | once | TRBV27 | CASSRIPDRDSYGYTF | TGTGCCAGCAGCCGGATCCCGGACAGGGACTCCTATGGCTACACCTTC
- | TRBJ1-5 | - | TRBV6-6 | CASVERPGNQPQHF | TGTGCCAGCGTAGAACGGCCGGGAAATCAGCCCCAGCATTTT
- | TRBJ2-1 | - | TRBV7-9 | CASGSAGSKTGEQFF | TGTGCCAGCGGGTCCGCGGGATCAAAGACGGGTGAGCAGTTCTTC
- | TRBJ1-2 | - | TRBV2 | CASSVTGSDGYTF | TGTGCCAGCAGTGTGACGGGGTCGGATGGCTACACCTTC
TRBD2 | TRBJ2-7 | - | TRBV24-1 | CATSDGLAVEQYF | TGTGCCACCAGTGACGGACTAGCTGTTGAGCAGTACTTC
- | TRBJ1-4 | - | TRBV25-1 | CASRETGGGEKLFF | TGTGCCAGCAGAGAGACAGGTGGGGGAGAAAAACTGTTTTTT
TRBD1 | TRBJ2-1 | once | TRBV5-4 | CASSSPGTGGNEQFF | TGTGCCAGCAGCTCCCCCGGGACAGGGGGCAATGAGCAGTTCTTC
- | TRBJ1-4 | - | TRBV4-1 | CASSRAAVATNEKLFF | TGCGCCAGCAGCCGAGCGGCAGTTGCAACTAATGAAAAACTGTTTTTT
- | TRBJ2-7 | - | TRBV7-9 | CASSTGIRYEQYF | TGTGCCAGCAGCACAGGGATTAGGTACGAGCAGTACTTC
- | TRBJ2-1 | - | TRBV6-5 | CASSYRLGYEQFF | TGTGCCAGCAGTTACCGCCTAGGCTATGAGCAGTTCTTC
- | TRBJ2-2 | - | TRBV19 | CASTEAARTGELFF | TGTGCCAGTACGGAGGCTGCGAGGACCGGGGAGCTGTTTTTT
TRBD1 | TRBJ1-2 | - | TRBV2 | CASKRDSYGYTF | TGTGCCAGCAAACGGGACAGCTATGGCTACACCTTC
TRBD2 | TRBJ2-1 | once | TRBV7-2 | CASSPATSGTEQFF | TGTGCCAGCAGCCCAGCCACTAGCGGGACTGAGCAGTTCTTC
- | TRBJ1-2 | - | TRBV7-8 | CASSLGPMDGYTF | TGTGCCAGCAGCTTAGGGCCAATGGATGGCTACACCTTC
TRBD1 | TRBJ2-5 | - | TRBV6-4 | CASKRETGGPQETQYF | TGTGCCAGCAAGAGGGAGACAGGGGGCCCCCAAGAGACCCAGTACTTC
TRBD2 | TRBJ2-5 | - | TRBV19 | CASQPTSGGYQETQYF | TGTGCCAGTCAACCAACTAGCGGGGGGTACCAAGAGACCCAGTACTTC
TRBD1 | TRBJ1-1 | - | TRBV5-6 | CASSVYRGEAFF | TGTGCCAGCAGCGTTTACAGGGGTGAAGCTTTCTTT
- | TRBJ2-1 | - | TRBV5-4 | CASSLGQTDNEQFF | TGTGCCAGCAGCTTGGGACAGACAGACAATGAGCAGTTCTTC
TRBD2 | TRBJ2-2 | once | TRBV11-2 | CASSLVRSSGNTGELFF | TGTGCCAGCAGCTTAGTTAGGTCTAGCGGGAACACCGGGGAGCTGTTTTTT
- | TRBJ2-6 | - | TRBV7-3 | CASSLTGGSGANVLTF | TGTGCCAGCAGCTTAACGGGGGGCTCTGGGGCCAACGTCCTGACTTTC
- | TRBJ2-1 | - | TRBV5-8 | CASSRGTYPYNEQFF | TGTGCCAGCAGCCGGGGAACGTACCCCTACAATGAGCAGTTCTTC
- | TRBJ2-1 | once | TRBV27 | CASTDFQAGEQFF | TGTGCCAGCACCGATTTTCAGGCGGGGGAGCAGTTCTTC
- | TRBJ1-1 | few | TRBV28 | CAGARGTEAFF | TGTGCCGGAGCTCGGGGCACTGAAGCTTTCTTT
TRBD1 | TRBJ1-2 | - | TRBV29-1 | CSVTDRVGYTF | TGCAGCGTCACCGACAGGGTTGGCTACACCTTC
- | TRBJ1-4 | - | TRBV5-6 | CASSLLFQEEDEKLFF | TGTGCCAGCAGCTTGCTGTTTCAGGAGGAGGATGAAAAACTGTTTTTT
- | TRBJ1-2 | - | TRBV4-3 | CASSLGLQENYGYTF | TGCGCCAGCAGCCTGGGACTTCAGGAGAACTATGGCTACACCTTC
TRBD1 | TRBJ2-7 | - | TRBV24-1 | CATGAGTGGYEQYF | TGTGCCACGGGAGCCGGGACAGGCGGCTACGAGCAGTACTTC
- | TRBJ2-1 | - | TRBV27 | CASLSPAAGTYNEQFF | TGTGCCAGCCTCTCCCCGGCGGCGGGAACCTACAATGAGCAGTTCTTC
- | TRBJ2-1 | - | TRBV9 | CASSGRETYNEQFF | TGTGCCAGCAGCGGACGGGAGACCTACAATGAGCAGTTCTTC
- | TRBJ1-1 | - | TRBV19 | CASSKRMNTEAFF | TGTGCCAGTAGTAAGAGGATGAACACTGAAGCTTTCTTT
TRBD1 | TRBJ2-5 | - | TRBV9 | CASSAGQGQETQYF | TGTGCCAGCAGCGCCGGACAGGGGCAAGAGACCCAGTACTTC
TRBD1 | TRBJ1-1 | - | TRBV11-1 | CASSQPLGQGHWEAFF | TGTGCCAGCAGCCAACCGTTGGGACAGGGGCATTGGGAAGCTTTCTTT
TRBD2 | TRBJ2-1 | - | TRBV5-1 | CASSLPGLAGKNEQFF | TGCGCCAGCAGCCTGCCGGGACTAGCGGGGAAGAATGAGCAGTTCTTC
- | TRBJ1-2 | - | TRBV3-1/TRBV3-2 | CASSQDSQGPGHGYTF | TGTGCCAGCAGCCAAGATTCCCAGGGTCCCGGTCATGGCTACACCTTC
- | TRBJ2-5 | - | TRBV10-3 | CAISGEGGGTQYF | TGTGCCATCAGTGGAGAGGGAGGGGGGACCCAGTACTTC
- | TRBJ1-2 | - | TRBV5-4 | CASSSPSGGSYGYTF | TGTGCCAGCAGCTCACCCTCTGGCGGTTCCTATGGCTACACCTTC
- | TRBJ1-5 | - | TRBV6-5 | CASSYGQGHGPQHF | TGTGCCAGCAGTTACGGGCAGGGACATGGGCCCCAGCATTTT
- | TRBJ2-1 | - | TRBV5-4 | CASSLPTSTSHNEQFF | TGTGCCAGCAGCCTCCCTACGTCTACTAGTCACAATGAGCAGTTCTTC